This TCR beta chain was identified during a study of T cell responses to AZD1222 COVID-19 vaccine. A remark on this clone: What it recognizes is unknown.

Study observations and caveats: Every sample of the repertoires postdated the peak T cell response. Spike as a whole was targeted by vaccine-associated CD4 TCRs, dominant at 160-218 and 743-854. Just a handful of AZD1222 recipients were seropositive at baseline. After two AZD1222 doses, spike-specific TCR breadth and depth rose versus day 0.

Looked up from germline, CDR1 is SGHTA and CDR2 is FQGTGA. Trimming stripped 2 bases from V and 2 bases from J, with 9 bases between. The CDR3 runs to 14 residues. Libraries were prepared by immunoSEQ multiplex PCR; TCRdb keeps only in-frame clonotypes and omits some of them. The sample lists about 150,000 clones, nearly 90% seen once, with around 5% in the top ten. This clonotype was sampled from an adult who received the MenACWY meningococcal vaccine as a control. The starting material was peripheral blood, obtained 28 days after the second dose of the MenACWY control vaccine. J is TRBJ2-5 and V is TRBV7-3; the D gene could be TRBD1 or TRBD2 (7 bases each). CDR3 DNA sequence: TGTGCCAGCAGCTTACAGGGGGGGCAAGAGACCCAGTACTTC. This gives the protein CASSLQGGQETQYF.